The clone carrying this T cell receptor beta chain was seen once. The antigen is undetermined. The protocol was immunoSEQ multiplex PCR, while the TCRdb copy is restricted to in-frame clones and leaves out a portion. The profile shows about 13,000 clones, around 86% of them singletons. This record comes from a study of OX40 agonist ivuxolimab in advanced cancers. Study-level results: By week 6 at 0.1 to 3.0 mg/kg, blood CD4+ and CD8+ T cells had expanded clonally. Some patients without response likewise showed low normalized clonal expansion.

The germline V gene has CDR1 SGDLS and CDR2 YYNGEE. The V end was cut by 2 bases, the J end by 3 bases, with 8 bases between. This CDR3 is 13 amino acids long. The investigators sampled blood at baseline, at cycle 4 day 1, and at cycle 7 day 1. V and J are TRBV9 and TRBJ1-1; D may be TRBD1 (5 bases). The receptor was isolated from an adult with an advanced solid tumor such as melanoma, head and neck, liver or kidney cancer. Sequenced material: CD4+ or CD8+ T cells sorted from blood, taken in a trial of the OX40 agonist ivuxolimab. CDR3 residues: CASSVDSYTEAFF. The CDR3 bases are TGTGCCAGCAGCGTCGACAGTTACACTGAAGCTTTCTTT.